This entry features one T cell receptor (beta chain) sequence. The sample originates from a study of molecular identifiers for immune sequencing clone quantification. Each CDR3 protein is one row after TCRdb ran MiXCR on the PCR reads. The sample yields about 8,400 distinct CDR3 sequences, 35% seen once. Libraries of naive CD8 T cells were made from approximately 20,000 to 1,000,000 sorted cells. They used 10%, 30% or 50% RNA. Using a CD8+CD4-CCR7+CD45RA+ phenotype, naive CD8 T cells were sorted. V shed 5 bases and J shed 4 bases, with 11 bases lying between them. The CDR3 consists of 14 residues. Looked up from germline, CDR1 is SGHTA and CDR2 is FQGNSA.

Material for sequencing was naive CD8+ T cells from blood, with Jurkat cell RNA spiked in. Subset defined: FACS-sorted CD8+CD4-CCR7+CD45RA+ naive T cells. The chain recombines TRBV7-2 with TRBJ2-2; the D is unclear. The sequence came from a human donor in good health. Some libraries in this study had Jurkat cell RNA spiked in. The CDR3 region is CASSLLPGTGELFF. In DNA, the CDR3 is TGTGCCAGCAGCCTTCTTCCCGGCACCGGGGAGCTGTTTTTT.